One and the same sample provided the 27 T cell receptor beta chains below, sequenced in a study of cytomegalovirus exposure and HLA in healthy donors. With 60 Vbeta and 13 Jbeta primers, the PCR was carried out. Sequencing used immunoSEQ multiplex PCR; TCRdb keeps in-frame clones, though not all of them. This sample has about 160,000 clones, with about three quarters found just once. Source material: PBMCs. All receptors come from a woman in her thirties or forties in good health and CMV-seropositive.

The V gene is TRBV2, the J gene TRBJ2-5; D possibly corresponds to TRBD1 (6 bases). Trimming left V 8 bases short and J 0 bases short, with 13 bases between. Germline lookup yields CDR1 SNHLY and CDR2 FYNNEI. This CDR3 contains 14 residues. The CDR3 coding sequence is TGTGCCAGCCGACAGGCGACGAACCAAGAGACCCAGTACTTC. Its translation is CASRQATNQETQYF.

The V gene is TRBV27, the J gene TRBJ1-4; D ambiguous. Per germline, CDR1 MNHEY and CDR2 SMNVEV (reference sequence). This CDR3 region has 13 residues. V was shortened by 4 bases and J by 6 bases, with 9 bases between the two germline ends. The CDR3 DNA reads as TGTGCCAGCAGTTCAAACGGGGATGAAAAACTGTTTTTT. It codes for CASSSNGDEKLFF.

Only a few counts were recorded for this clone. The chain employs TRBV18 and TRBJ2-7; perhaps TRBD2 as D (7 bases). The CDR3 covers 11 residues. V shed 5 bases and J shed 7 bases, with 9 bases lying between them. Germline values: CDR1 KGHSH, CDR2 LQKENI. This CDR3 reads CASSGGAEQYF. CDR3 bases: TGTGCCAGCTCAGGGGGGGCGGAGCAGTACTTC.

The V gene is TRBV18, the J gene TRBJ1-5; tentatively, D is TRBD1 (6 bases). This CDR3 contains 15 residues. Germline V gives CDR1 KGHSH, CDR2 LQKENI. Trimming left V 3 bases short and J 6 bases short, with 15 bases between. The CDR3 DNA is TGTGCCAGCTCACCTACCCAGGGGTCGACTCAGCCCCAGCATTTT. Its protein product is CASSPTQGSTQPQHF.

The chain links TRBV28 to TRBJ1-2; D remains ambiguous. V dropped 2 bases and J dropped 0 bases, with 7 bases sitting between them. Germline V gives CDR1 MDHEN, CDR2 SYDVKM. This CDR3 region has 14 residues. CDR3 nucleotide sequence: TGTGCCAGCAGTTTACCCCCCACTAACTATGGCTACACCTTC. This encodes CASSLPPTNYGYTF.

This clone was seen more than once but under ten times. The chain has TRBV5-1 and TRBJ2-6; D is ambiguous. The CDR3 has 15 amino acids. V lost 4 bases, J lost 1 base, and 9 bases lay in between. Per germline, CDR1 SGHRS and CDR2 YFSETQ. Here the CDR3 DNA reads TGCGCCAGCAGCCCTAACCTATCTGGGGCCAACGTCCTGACTTTC. It specifies CASSPNLSGANVLTF.

CDR3 protein: CASSYGLAGLREQFF. CDR3 nucleotide sequence: TGCGCCAGCAGCTATGGACTAGCGGGGCTTCGGGAGCAGTTCTTC. The V gene is TRBV5-1, the J gene TRBJ2-1; 12 nucleotides line up with TRBD2. The CDR3 has 15 residues. Trimming cost V 3 bases and J 10 bases; bases outside gene matches: 8. Looked up from germline, CDR1 is SGHRS and CDR2 is YFSETQ.

This chain links TRBV11-2 with TRBJ2-7; 7 bases are a match to TRBD2. V gave up 1 base and J gave up 2 bases; unmatched junction bases: 8. Per germline, CDR1 SGHAT and CDR2 FQNNGV. This CDR3 region has 16 residues. The CDR3 protein is CASSLASGGGPYEQYF. The CDR3 nucleotides are TGTGCCAGCAGCTTAGCTAGCGGCGGGGGTCCCTACGAGCAGTACTTC.

The chain carries TRBV4-1 and TRBJ2-3; no clear D. The CDR3 contains 15 residues. V shed 1 base and J shed 6 bases, with 14 bases lying between them. CDR1 is MGHRA, CDR2 YSYEKL, per germline. In nucleotides, the CDR3 is TGCGCCAGCAGCCAAGGGCTTCCAAGATCGGATACGCAGTATTTT. Amino acid sequence: CASSQGLPRSDTQYF.

A remark on this clone: At one of its ends the junction is not consistent with the germline gene, which may arise from a read error. The CDR3 sequence is CSSSLGLAYYGYTF. DNA of the CDR3: TGTTCCAGCAGCTTAGGGTTAGCGTACTATGGCTACACCTTC. The chain uses TRBV7-9 and TRBJ1-2, with unresolved D. CDR1 is SEHNR and CDR2 is FQNEAQ in the germline V gene (reference sequence). The CDR3 is made up of 14 amino acids. Full variable domain (missing parts from reference TRBV7-9 and TRBJ1-2): DTGVSQNPRHKITKRGQNVTFRCDPISEHNRLYWYRQTLGQGPEFLTYFQNEAQLEKSRLLSDRFSAERPKGSFSTLEIQRTEQGDSAMYLCSSSLGLAYYGYTFGSGTRLTVV.

This clone was detected only a few times. The chain links TRBV11-3 to TRBJ2-5; tentative D call: TRBD1 (7 bases). V was shortened by 3 bases and J by 4 bases, with 15 bases between the two germline ends. The CDR3 loop spans 15 amino acids. Germline CDR1 is SGHNT and CDR2 is YENEEA. CDR3 residues: CASSFGAGGLETQYF. For the CDR3, the DNA is TGTGCCAGCAGCTTTGGGGCAGGGGGGTTAGAGACCCAGTACTTC.

The chain has TRBV2 and TRBJ2-7; 14 bases are a match to TRBD2. The V gene's germline CDR1 is SNHLY and CDR2 FYNNEI. With V trimmed by 4 bases and J by 3 bases, 8 bases remained unmatched. This CDR3 comprises 17 residues. The CDR3 nucleotides read TGTGCCAGCAGTGGGGAAGGACTAGCGGGGGGCCTCTACGAGCAGTACTTC. Translating it yields CASSGEGLAGGLYEQYF.

CDR3 sequence (DNA): TGTGCCAGCAGTGGACAGGGGGCGCGCGGCTACACCTTC. Translating it yields CASSGQGARGYTF. V gene TRBV2 combines with J gene TRBJ1-2; 10 bases are shared with TRBD1. After removal of 4 bases from V and 8 bases from J, the junction contained 4 bases not matched to a gene. The CDR3 has 13 residues. From germline, CDR1 is SNHLY and CDR2 FYNNEI. The full variable domain, its missing parts supplied by reference TRBV2 and TRBJ1-2, is EPEVTQTPSHQVTQMGQEVILRCVPISNHLYFYWYRQILGQKVEFLVSFYNNEISEKSEIFDDQFSVERPDGSNFTLKIRSTKLEDSAMYFCASSGQGARGYTFGSGTRLTVV.

The chain couples TRBV6-4 to TRBJ2-3; 7 bases align to TRBD2. Germline V CDR1 and CDR2: MRHNA, SNTAGT. V gave up 10 bases and J gave up 6 bases; unmatched junction bases: 7. The CDR3 length is 12 residues. The CDR3 here is CAIPGLLDTQYF. CDR3 nucleotide sequence: TGTGCCATCCCGGGACTACTCGATACGCAGTATTTT.

The chain is built from TRBV5-1 and TRBJ1-4; D is possibly TRBD1 (5 bases). CDR3 length: 16 amino acids. Between the trimmed V and J ends, which lost 3 bases and 6 bases, there was a span of 18 bases. Germline V gene lookup returns CDR1 SGHRS and CDR2 YFSETQ. CDR3 loop: CASSYADTRGYEKLFF. In nucleotides, the CDR3 is TGCGCCAGCAGCTACGCGGACACCCGAGGCTATGAAAAACTGTTTTTT.

This rearrangement joins TRBV5-6 to TRBJ1-1; D unresolved. Germline-derived CDR1 and CDR2 are SGHDT and YYEEEE. V lost 1 base, J lost 4 bases, and 11 bases lay in between. The CDR3 covers 14 residues. CDR3 nucleotide sequence: TGTGCCAGCAGCTTGTATCTGACGGGCACTGAAGCTTTCTTT. Protein: CASSLYLTGTEAFF.

The chain links TRBV21-1 to TRBJ2-5; the table's TRBD1 call for D was not verified on the DNA. TRBV21-1 is tagged as a pseudogene. This CDR3 region has 13 residues. The CDR3 loop is CASSNRDEETQYF. As DNA, the CDR3 is TGTGCCAGCAGTAACAGGGATGAAGAGACCCAGTACTTC.

This clone was counted a few times. The CDR3 DNA sequence: TGTGCCAGCAGCTTACCCCGACAGGGGTCCCTCGGCTCTGGAAACACCATATATTTT. Its protein is CASSLPRQGSLGSGNTIYF. V is TRBV7-2 and J is TRBJ1-3; 8 nucleotides match TRBD1. V was clipped by 2 bases and J by 0 bases; unmatched bases: 12. Germline V lookup: CDR1 SGHTA, CDR2 FQGNSA. The CDR3 is made up of 19 amino acids.

The chain joins TRBV2 to TRBJ2-1, with D perhaps TRBD1 (5 bases). The germline CDR1 and CDR2 sequences are SNHLY and FYNNEI. Trimming shortened V by 4 bases and J by 10 bases, and 14 bases separated the two germline ends. The CDR3 runs 13 residues. CDR3 in amino acids: CASSAAGLGEQFF. The CDR3 region has the DNA TGTGCCAGCAGTGCGGCAGGGCTCGGCGAGCAGTTCTTC.

V gene TRBV27 combines with J gene TRBJ2-7, with D possibly matching TRBD2 (6 bases). Per germline, CDR1 MNHEY and CDR2 SMNVEV (reference sequence). Trimming took 3 bases from V and 6 from J, leaving 15 bases between them. The length of the CDR3 is 14 residues. CDR3 DNA sequence: TGTGCCAGCAGTTTTTTGCCCGCCGGGGGCGAGCAGTACTTC. It is translated as CASSFLPAGGEQYF.

The CDR3 DNA reads as TGTGCCAGCAGTGTCAAAGTAGCGGGGGGAAGCTCCTACAATGAGCAGTTCTTC. Its translation: CASSVKVAGGSSYNEQFF. The gene calls are TRBV7-6 and TRBJ2-1; the match to TRBD2 covers 10 bases. This CDR3 has 18 amino acids. The germline V gene has CDR1 SGHVS and CDR2 FNYEAQ. V trimming: 6 bases; J trimming: 0 bases; junction bases outside the gene matches: 11.

In nucleotides, the CDR3 is TGTGCCAGTAGTACGGGAGGGAGGGCAGATACGCAGTATTTT. Its protein is CASSTGGRADTQYF. The chain recombines TRBV19 with TRBJ2-3; 8 bases are a match to TRBD2. V lost 4 bases and J lost 4; bases outside the gene matches: 4. CDR3 size: 14 residues. Per germline, CDR1 LNHDA and CDR2 SQIVND (reference sequence).

The J gene is TRBJ1-4, the V gene TRBV29-1; TRBD1 is a possible D gene (5 bases). The CDR3 runs to 12 residues. V lost 7 bases and J lost 6, with 12 bases in between. Germline assignment: CDR1 SQVTM and CDR2 ANQGSEA. The DNA for the CDR3 is TGCAGCGCGGCGGGGCCGGATGAAAAACTGTTTTTT. Protein sequence: CSAAGPDEKLFF.

The chain carries TRBV2 and TRBJ2-3, with 12 bases matching TRBD2. Germline V lookup: CDR1 SNHLY, CDR2 FYNNEI. CDR3 length: 16 amino acids. The trim removed 6 bases at V and 1 base at J, leaving 5 bases unmatched. CDR3 bases: TGTGCCAGCAGAATTCTAGCGGGGGGGGGCACAGATACGCAGTATTTT. Translated: CASRILAGGGTDTQYF.

V and J are TRBV6-5 and TRBJ2-2; a weak D match, TRBD1 (5 bases). The CDR3 is 15 residues long. Germline-derived CDR1 and CDR2 are MNHEY and SVGAGI. V lost 2 bases and J 3 bases, leaving 10 bases between the germline ends. CDR3 sequence: CASSYEGVDTGELFF. The CDR3 DNA follows: TGTGCCAGCAGTTACGAAGGGGTCGACACCGGGGAGCTGTTTTTT.

In this sample, this clone turned up once. The V gene is TRBV28, the J gene TRBJ2-7; D is unresolved. The germline gives CDR1 MDHEN, CDR2 SYDVKM. CDR3 size: 11 residues. V gave up 5 bases and J gave up 5 bases, with 7 bases separating them. CDR3 protein: CASSLEDEQYF. CDR3 coding DNA: TGTGCCAGCAGTCTAGAGGACGAGCAGTACTTC.

This clone showed up just once. The chain uses TRBV6-6 and TRBJ2-5; 10 bases align to TRBD1. The J call is doubtful: the DNA matches TRBJ2-7 better. Germline assignment: CDR1 MNHNY and CDR2 SVGAGI (reference sequence). The length of the CDR3 is 16 residues. For the CDR3, the DNA is TGTGCCAGCACCCAACTTGGACAGGGGGTTTCCTACGAGCAGTACTTC. This translates into CASTQLGQGVSYEQYF.